Listed here are 24 T cell receptor beta chains from one sample, sequenced in a study of shared clonotypes between healthy human individuals. Assay: immunoSEQ multiplex PCR; the TCRdb copy retains only in-frame clones and omits some. Among roughly 2.5 million clones listed, approximately 94% were seen once. Input material: naive CD4+ T cells sorted from blood. Subset specified: CD45RA+ positively selected. These receptors came from a young man in good health.

The chain combines TRBV7-9 with TRBJ2-7; D possibly corresponds to TRBD1 (6 bases). Germline assignment: CDR1 SEHNR and CDR2 FQNEAQ (reference sequence). CDR3 size: 14 residues. Trimming removed 1 base from V and 2 bases from J, with 9 bases in between. The CDR3 DNA follows: TGTGCCAGCAGCTTAGAACAGGGTACCTACGAGCAGTACTTC. It yields the protein CASSLEQGTYEQYF.

This clone was observed a handful of times. The chain is built from TRBV14 and TRBJ1-2; the D is unclear. Germline V gene data show CDR1 as SGHDN and CDR2 as FVKESK. The length of the CDR3 is 13 residues. Trimming removed 4 bases from V and 6 bases from J, with 12 bases in between. CDR3 in amino acids: CASSPRVGDGYTF. In DNA form, the CDR3 reads TGTGCCAGCAGCCCGAGAGTGGGTGATGGCTACACCTTC.

As to this clone: The sample has other DNA sequences that encode this CDR3 too. As DNA, the CDR3 is TGCGCCAGCAGCCCAGGGACAGCCTATGGCTACACCTTC. Amino acids: CASSPGTAYGYTF. The chain is built from TRBV5-1 and TRBJ1-2, with 7 bases matching TRBD1. This CDR3 contains 13 residues. Germline values: CDR1 SGHRS, CDR2 YFSETQ. V shed 4 bases, J shed 4 bases, and the junction held 4 bases outside the gene matches.

The genes are TRBV30 and TRBJ2-1; TRBD2 matches at 10 bases. This CDR3 contains 16 residues. V trimming: 0 bases; J trimming: 9 bases; junction bases outside the gene matches: 11. Germline V gives CDR1 GTSNPN, CDR2 SVGIG (reference sequence). The CDR3 DNA follows: TGTGCCTGGAGTGTACTTCTAGCGGGAGCCGGGAGTGAGCAGTTCTTC. Protein: CAWSVLLAGAGSEQFF.

The chain is built from TRBV5-6 and TRBJ1-5; no firm D call. The ends were cut back, 7 bases at V and 6 bases at J, with 11 bases in the middle. The CDR3 length is 12 residues. Germline CDR1 and CDR2: SGHDT and YYEEEE. Written as DNA, the CDR3 is TGTGCCAGCGGTCCCTACGGTCAGCCCCAGCATTTT. Translated: CASGPYGQPQHF.

This clone was seen a handful of times. The CDR3 reads CASSLRTGLNTEAFF. CDR3 coding DNA: TGTGCCAGCAGCTTACGGACAGGGCTGAACACTGAAGCTTTCTTT. The chain couples TRBV4-2 to TRBJ1-1; 8 bases align to TRBD1. V was pared by 5 bases and J by 0 bases, with 5 bases of the junction left unmatched. There are 15 residues in the CDR3. CDR1 is LGHNA and CDR2 is YNFKEQ in the germline V gene.

A word on this clone: This CDR3 is also generated by other DNA sequences in the sample. V gene TRBV30 combines with J gene TRBJ2-3; a weak D match, TRBD2 (5 bases). Looked up from germline, CDR1 is GTSNPN and CDR2 is SVGIG (reference sequence). This CDR3 has 12 amino acids. V was shortened by 5 bases and J by 1 base, with 7 bases between the two germline ends. This CDR3 is CAWGGGTDTQYF. The CDR3 DNA is TGTGCCTGGGGAGGAGGCACAGATACGCAGTATTTT.

This clone was detected only once. The chain recombines TRBV7-8 with TRBJ2-2; D gene unclear. Germline V gene lookup returns CDR1 SGHVS and CDR2 FQNEAQ. The CDR3 contains 13 residues. Trimming removed 7 bases at V and 2 bases at J, with 8 bases between. CDR3 region: CASNPSNTGELFF. In nucleotides, the CDR3 is TGTGCCAGCAATCCTAGTAACACCGGGGAGCTGTTTTTT. The full variable domain, in which reference TRBV7-8 and TRBJ2-2 provide the parts outside the CDR3, is GAGVSQSPRYKVAKRGQDVALRCDPISGHVSLFWYQQALGQGPEFLTYFQNEAQLDKSGLPSDRFFAERPEGSVSTLKIQRTQQEDSAVYLCASNPSNTGELFFGEGSRLTVL.

This clone has a single count. This chain links TRBV6-1 with TRBJ1-1, with 8 bases identical to TRBD1. This CDR3 comprises 13 residues. Trimming took 7 bases from V and 5 from J; bases not matched to a gene: 6. The germline CDR1 and CDR2 sequences are MNHNS and SASEGT. In nucleotides, the CDR3 is TGTGCCAGCAACGTAGACAGGGGAACTGAAGCTTTCTTT. Its protein product is CASNVDRGTEAFF.

About this clone itself: Other DNA sequences in this specimen translate into the identical CDR3. The V call is TRBV6-6, the J call TRBJ2-7; maybe TRBD1 (6 bases). Per the germline V gene, CDR1 is MNHNY and CDR2 is SVGAGI (reference sequence). The germline V and J ends were trimmed by 0 bases and 1 base, with 7 bases remaining between them. This CDR3 spans 14 amino acids. For the CDR3, the DNA is TGTGCCAGCAGTTACTCCCAGGGGTCCTACGAGCAGTACTTC. This sequence encodes CASSYSQGSYEQYF.

This chain joins TRBV30 and TRBJ1-1; 9 nucleotides agree with TRBD1. CDR1 is GTSNPN, CDR2 SVGIG, per germline (reference sequence). J lost 6 bases, V lost 7 bases, and 3 bases had no gene match. The CDR3 consists of 11 residues. In nucleotides, the CDR3 is TGTGCCTCCGGACAGGGGCCTGAAGCTTTCTTT. As protein: CASGQGPEAFF.

A note on this clone: The same CDR3 arises from other DNA sequences in this sample as well. The rearrangement links TRBV18 to TRBJ2-1; perhaps TRBD2 as D (6 bases). V lost 3 bases to trimming and J lost 6 bases, with 9 bases between them. The CDR3 spans 13 residues. The germline V gene has CDR1 KGHSH and CDR2 LQKENI. CDR3 loop: CASSPRGLNEQFF. The CDR3 DNA follows: TGTGCCAGCTCACCTAGGGGACTCAATGAGCAGTTCTTC.

This clone was seen a handful of times. The chain recombines TRBV7-9 with TRBJ1-2; weak D call: TRBD1 (6 bases). Trimming shortened V by 5 bases and J by 7 bases, and 14 bases separated the two germline ends. The CDR3 totals 13 residues. Germline CDR1 is SEHNR and CDR2 is FQNEAQ (reference sequence). CDR3 protein: CASSLSTGSGYTF. The CDR3 nucleotides read TGTGCCAGCAGCCTCAGCACAGGGAGTGGCTACACCTTC. The full variable domain, with the rest looked up from reference TRBV7-9 and TRBJ1-2, is DTGVSQNPRHKITKRGQNVTFRCDPISEHNRLYWYRQTLGQGPEFLTYFQNEAQLEKSRLLSDRFSAERPKGSFSTLEIQRTEQGDSAMYLCASSLSTGSGYTFGSGTRLTVV.

V gene TRBV5-6 combines with J gene TRBJ1-1, with TRBD1 identical over 8 bases. CDR3 length: 15 amino acids. Trimming cost V 2 bases and J 1 base; bases outside gene matches: 4. Germline V gene data show CDR1 as SGHDT and CDR2 as YYEEEE. CDR3 nucleotide sequence: TGTGCCAGCAGCTTTGTCGACAGGGGGAACACTGAAGCTTTCTTT. Translation: CASSFVDRGNTEAFF.

This chain uses TRBV2 with TRBJ1-5; D remains ambiguous. CDR3 length equals 15 residues. The germline V and J ends were trimmed by 6 bases and 4 bases, with 16 bases remaining between them. CDR1 is SNHLY and CDR2 is FYNNEI in the germline V gene. The CDR3 nucleotides read TGTGCCAGCAGAATGATCTCGGGCGGGAATCAGCCCCAGCATTTT. This sequence encodes CASRMISGGNQPQHF.

The rearrangement uses TRBV5-1 and TRBJ1-3; TRBD1 aligns across 8 bases. V dropped 4 bases and J dropped 4; count of bases not matched to a gene: 7. CDR3 length equals 15 residues. Germline V gene data show CDR1 as SGHRS and CDR2 as YFSETQ. The CDR3 bases are TGCGCCAGCAGCCTCCAGACAGGGGCCGGAAACACCATATATTTT. This encodes CASSLQTGAGNTIYF.

The table lists this clone with a count of one. The chain joins TRBV30 to TRBJ1-5, with a tentative D call TRBD1 (5 bases). From germline, CDR1 is GTSNPN and CDR2 SVGIG (reference sequence). With 5 bases removed from V and 3 bases from J, the gap between germline ends came to 11 bases. This CDR3 spans 13 amino acids. This CDR3 is CAWGGRINQPQHF. CDR3 DNA sequence: TGTGCCTGGGGGGGACGGATCAATCAGCCCCAGCATTTT.

On this clone itself: The same CDR3 arises from other DNA sequences in this sample as well. This chain joins TRBV6-5 and TRBJ2-1; D is unclear. Germline CDR1 reads MNHEY; CDR2 reads SVGAGI. The CDR3 is made up of 14 amino acids. V dropped 8 bases and J dropped 0 bases, with 11 bases sitting between them. CDR3 coding DNA: TGTGCCAGCTCACGCTCGAGCTCCTACAATGAGCAGTTCTTC. It translates to CASSRSSSYNEQFF.

This clone was seen only once. The chain combines TRBV12-5 with TRBJ2-2; 7 bases are shared with TRBD2. Trimming took 7 bases from V and 5 from J; bases not matched to a gene: 10. This CDR3 is 15 amino acids long. CDR1 is LGHNT and CDR2 is FRNRAP in the germline V gene. The chain's CDR3 is CASAPPAGYTGELFF. CDR3 bases: TGTGCTAGTGCCCCTCCAGCGGGGTATACCGGGGAGCTGTTTTTT.

The chain has TRBV28 and TRBJ2-2; 10 nucleotides match TRBD1. Germline V gene lookup returns CDR1 MDHEN and CDR2 SYDVKM. The CDR3 runs to 15 residues. The junction had 6 bases not matched to a gene; V was cut back by 10 bases and J by 1 base. Written as DNA, the CDR3 is TGTGCCACCCGGGACAGGGGATGGAACACCGGGGAGCTGTTTTTT. Encoded protein: CATRDRGWNTGELFF.

The chain carries TRBV18 and TRBJ1-1; 10 positions match TRBD1. CDR1 is KGHSH and CDR2 is LQKENI in the germline V gene. CDR3 length equals 15 residues. V trimming: 3 bases; J trimming: 13 bases; junction bases outside the gene matches: 14. DNA of the CDR3: TGTGCCAGCTCACCCCTTAACCCCGGGACAGGGGATTTTTTCTTT. Protein product: CASSPLNPGTGDFFF.

The genes are TRBV27 and TRBJ2-7, with D possibly TRBD1 on 6 matching bases. The CDR3 is made up of 13 amino acids. Per the germline V gene, CDR1 is MNHEY and CDR2 is SMNVEV (reference sequence). Trimming took 3 bases from V and 7 from J, leaving 13 bases between them. CDR3 coding DNA: TGTGCCAGCAGTTTCAGAGGGGGAAGGGAGCAGTACTTC. This codes for CASSFRGGREQYF.

The chain has TRBV6-5 and TRBJ2-3, with D unclear. V was trimmed by 6 bases and J by 1 base, leaving 14 bases between them. CDR1 and CDR2 from the germline V gene are MNHEY and SVGAGI. There are 15 residues in the CDR3. The CDR3 sequence is CASSTSGTGTDTQYF. In nucleotides, the CDR3 is TGTGCCAGCAGCACTTCCGGAACAGGCACAGATACGCAGTATTTT.

V is TRBV10-3 and J is TRBJ2-3; D is unresolved. The CDR3 consists of 15 residues. V was shortened by 0 bases and J by 6 bases, with 13 bases between the two germline ends. Germline assignment: CDR1 ENHRY and CDR2 SYGVKD. DNA of the CDR3: TGTGCCATCAGTGAGTCGACAAGTAGTAAGGATACGCAGTATTTT. Protein product: CAISESTSSKDTQYF.